These 15 T cell receptor beta chains originate from one sample sequenced in a study of cytomegalovirus exposure and HLA in healthy donors. The PCR employed 60 Vbeta primers together with 13 Jbeta primers. Clones were sequenced by immunoSEQ multiplex PCR, and TCRdb holds only the in-frame ones, with some missing. The table shows about 110,000 clones, with roughly 70% occurring only once. The sample was PBMCs. Receptors originate from a man between 40 and 49 years old in good health and CMV-seropositive.

The V gene is TRBV10-3, the J gene TRBJ2-7; perhaps TRBD2 as D (6 bases). With 6 bases removed from V and 0 bases from J, the gap between germline ends came to 12 bases. The germline CDR1 and CDR2 sequences are ENHRY and SYGVKD. The CDR3 contains 14 residues. CDR3 nucleotides: TGTGCCATCAGCCCCGGGACTGGCTCCTACGAGCAGTACTTC. Its protein is CAISPGTGSYEQYF.

This sequence joins TRBV30 and TRBJ2-1; D might be TRBD1 (5 bases). The CDR3 covers 12 residues. The germline V gene encodes CDR1 GTSNPN and CDR2 SVGIG (reference sequence). Trimming took 4 bases from V and 4 from J, leaving 8 bases between them. CDR3 in amino acids: CAWTGKYNEQFF. DNA for the CDR3: TGTGCCTGGACAGGGAAGTACAATGAGCAGTTCTTC.

This clone was counted only a few times. The chain couples TRBV19 to TRBJ2-5; TRBD2 matches at 12 bases. There are 17 residues in the CDR3. Looked up from germline, CDR1 is LNHDA and CDR2 is SQIVND (reference sequence). Trimming cost V 5 bases and J 5 bases; bases outside gene matches: 12. The CDR3 spells CASSSTSGGSSFETQYF. In DNA, the CDR3 is TGTGCCAGTAGTTCGACTAGCGGGGGATCTTCATTTGAGACCCAGTACTTC. The variable domain in full, completed from reference TRBV19 and TRBJ2-5, reads DGGITQSPKYLFRKEGQNVTLSCEQNLNHDAMYWYRQDPGQGLRLIYYSQIVNDFQKGDIAEGYSVSREKKESFPLTVTSAQKNPTAFYLCASSSTSGGSSFETQYFGPGTRLLVL.

The chain is built from TRBV9 and TRBJ2-5, with 9 nucleotides matching TRBD1. In germline, CDR1 is SGDLS, CDR2 YYNGEE. Losses at the gene ends were 0 bases for V and 4 bases for J; bases not matched to a gene: 10. The CDR3 is 17 amino acids. CDR3 amino acids: CASSVGIGQGPRETQYF. The CDR3 region has the DNA TGTGCCAGCAGCGTAGGAATAGGACAGGGGCCTAGAGAGACCCAGTACTTC.

This chain connects TRBV7-9 to TRBJ2-5, with 10 bases matching TRBD2. CDR1 is SEHNR and CDR2 is FQNEAQ in the germline V gene (reference sequence). Trimming took 6 bases from V and 4 from J; bases not matched to a gene: 14. CDR3 length: 17 amino acids. Written as DNA, the CDR3 is TGTGCCAGCAGTCCTCCACTCGCTAGCGGGAGCTTAGAGACCCAGTACTTC. As protein: CASSPPLASGSLETQYF.

The chain has TRBV27 and TRBJ2-1, with 13 nucleotides matching TRBD2. Losses at the gene ends were 8 bases for V and 7 bases for J; bases not matched to a gene: 8. Germline loops: CDR1 MNHEY, CDR2 SMNVEV (reference sequence). CDR3 length: 15 residues. CDR3 nucleotides: TGTGCCAGCGGGGGACTAGCGGGAAACCCAAATGAGCAGTTCTTC. It is translated as CASGGLAGNPNEQFF.

The gene calls are TRBV9 and TRBJ2-3, with TRBD2 matching 9 bases. This CDR3 is 16 amino acids long. V dropped 0 bases and J dropped 2; count of bases not matched to a gene: 4. Germline CDR1 SGDLS, CDR2 YYNGEE. The CDR3 reads CASSVDLAGITDTQYF. The CDR3 DNA is TGTGCCAGCAGCGTAGATCTAGCGGGAATCACAGATACGCAGTATTTT. Combining the CDR3 with reference TRBV9 and TRBJ2-3 gives the whole variable domain DSGVTQTPKHLITATGQRVTLRCSPRSGDLSVYWYQQSLDQGLQFLIQYYNGEERAKGNILERFSAQQFPDLHSELNLSSLELGDSALYFCASSVDLAGITDTQYFGPGTRLTVL.

V and J are TRBV27 and TRBJ1-2; 8 nucleotides align to TRBD1. CDR3 size: 14 residues. With V trimmed by 6 bases and J by 3 bases, 6 bases remained unmatched. Germline CDR1 and CDR2: MNHEY and SMNVEV (reference sequence). CDR3 nucleotide sequence: TGTGCCAGCAGCGCGACAGGGGTTCACTATGGCTACACCTTC. Translating it yields CASSATGVHYGYTF.

This clone was seen a handful of times. The V and J genes are TRBV2 and TRBJ1-5, with D perhaps matching TRBD1 (6 bases). The V and J ends lost 5 bases and 0 bases respectively, with 11 bases between them. The CDR3 covers 15 residues. CDR1 is SNHLY and CDR2 is FYNNEI in the germline V gene. For the CDR3, the DNA is TGTGCCAGCAGTTGGACAGCTTATAGCAATCAGCCCCAGCATTTT. As protein: CASSWTAYSNQPQHF. The whole variable domain, filled in from reference TRBV2 and TRBJ1-5, reads EPEVTQTPSHQVTQMGQEVILRCVPISNHLYFYWYRQILGQKVEFLVSFYNNEISEKSEIFDDQFSVERPDGSNFTLKIRSTKLEDSAMYFCASSWTAYSNQPQHFGDGTRLSIL.

The chain carries TRBV29-1 and TRBJ2-7; TRBD2 agrees at 11 bases. The CDR3 is 15 amino acids. CDR1 and CDR2 from the germline V gene are SQVTM and ANQGSEA. The V gene end was trimmed by 0 bases and the J gene end by 1 base; junction bases not matched to a gene: 2. As DNA, the CDR3 is TGCAGCGTTGAAGAAGGACTAGCGGGTTCCTACGAGCAGTACTTC. Protein product: CSVEEGLAGSYEQYF.

This chain connects TRBV15 to TRBJ2-1; TRBD2 matches at 8 bases. This CDR3 region has 14 residues. V was pared by 7 bases and J by 4 bases, with 6 bases of the junction left unmatched. The germline gives CDR1 LNHNV, CDR2 YYDKDF (reference sequence). The CDR3 loop is CATIREGDYNEQFF. The DNA of the CDR3 is TGTGCCACCATACGGGAGGGGGATTACAATGAGCAGTTCTTC. Full variable domain (remainder filled in from reference TRBV15 and TRBJ2-1): DAMVIQNPRYQVTQFGKPVTLSCSQTLNHNVMYWYQQKSSQAPKLLFHYYDKDFNNEADTPDNFQSRRPNTSFCFLDIRSPGLGDTAMYLCATIREGDYNEQFFGPGTRLTVL.

The chain carries TRBV5-1 and TRBJ2-5, with 14 bases identical to TRBD2. V lost 3 bases, J lost 4 bases, and 17 bases stayed unmatched. The CDR3 sequence is 20 residues long. Per the germline V gene, CDR1 is SGHRS and CDR2 is YFSETQ. The DNA for the CDR3 is TGCGCCAGCAGCTCCCTTCCGGGACTAGCGGGAGTACCCGGGGCAGAGACCCAGTACTTC. This gives the protein CASSSLPGLAGVPGAETQYF.

The V gene is TRBV29-1, the J gene TRBJ1-4; 7 bases are a match to TRBD1. The CDR3 extends over 13 amino acids. Germline CDR1 SQVTM, CDR2 ANQGSEA. V gave up 3 bases and J gave up 4 bases; unmatched junction bases: 2. CDR3 in DNA: TGCAGCGTTGAGACAGGGAATAATGAAAAACTGTTTTTT. Amino acids: CSVETGNNEKLFF.

The chain joins TRBV7-3 to TRBJ1-2; 8 nucleotides align to TRBD1. CDR1 is SGHTA, CDR2 FQGTGA, per germline. V dropped 4 bases and J dropped 6; count of bases not matched to a gene: 10. CDR3 length equals 15 residues. CDR3 nucleotide sequence: TGTGCCAGCAGCTCCTCCGGGACAGGTGGGGATGGCTACACCTTC. Protein: CASSSSGTGGDGYTF.

This chain links TRBV6-5 with TRBJ2-7, with 11 bases fitting TRBD2. Germline CDR1 MNHEY, CDR2 SVGAGI. The V and J ends lost 4 bases and 6 bases, in that order; junction bases with no gene match: 2. This CDR3 region has 13 residues. The CDR3 DNA reads as TGTGCCAGCAGTTGGGGGACTAGCGGCGAGCAGTACTTC. This gives the protein CASSWGTSGEQYF.